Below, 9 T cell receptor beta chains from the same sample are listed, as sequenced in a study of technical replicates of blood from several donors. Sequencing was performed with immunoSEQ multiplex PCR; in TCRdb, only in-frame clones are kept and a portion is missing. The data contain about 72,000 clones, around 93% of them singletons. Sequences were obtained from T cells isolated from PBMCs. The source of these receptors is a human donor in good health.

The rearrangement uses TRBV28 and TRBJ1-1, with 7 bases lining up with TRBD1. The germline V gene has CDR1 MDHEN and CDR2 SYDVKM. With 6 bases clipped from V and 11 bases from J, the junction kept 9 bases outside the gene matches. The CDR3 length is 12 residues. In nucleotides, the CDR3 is TGTGCCAGCAGATATATACAGGGGCCGGCTTTCTTT. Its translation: CASRYIQGPAFF. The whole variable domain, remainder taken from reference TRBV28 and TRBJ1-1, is DVKVTQSSRYLVKRTGEKVFLECVQDMDHENMFWYRQDPGLGLRLIYFSYDVKMKEKGDIPEGYSVSREKKERFSLILESASTNQTSMYLCASRYIQGPAFFGQGTRLTVV.

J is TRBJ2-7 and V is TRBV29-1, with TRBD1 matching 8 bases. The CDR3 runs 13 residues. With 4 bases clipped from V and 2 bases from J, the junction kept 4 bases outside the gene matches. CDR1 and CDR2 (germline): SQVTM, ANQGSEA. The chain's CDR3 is CSVVRTGTYEQYF. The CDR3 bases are TGCAGCGTTGTCCGGACAGGGACCTACGAGCAGTACTTC.

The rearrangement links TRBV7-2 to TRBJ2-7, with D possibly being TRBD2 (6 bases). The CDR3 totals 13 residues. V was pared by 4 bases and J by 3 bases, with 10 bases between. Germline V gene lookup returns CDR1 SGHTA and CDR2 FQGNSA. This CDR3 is CASSWGLDYEQYF. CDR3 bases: TGTGCCAGCAGCTGGGGACTTGACTACGAGCAGTACTTC.

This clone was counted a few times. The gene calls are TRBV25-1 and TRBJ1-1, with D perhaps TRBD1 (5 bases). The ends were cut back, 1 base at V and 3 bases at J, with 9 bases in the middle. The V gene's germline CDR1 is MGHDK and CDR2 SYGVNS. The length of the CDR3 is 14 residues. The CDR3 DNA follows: TGTGCCAGCAGTGAATGGGAGGGGTACACTGAAGCTTTCTTT. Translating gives CASSEWEGYTEAFF.

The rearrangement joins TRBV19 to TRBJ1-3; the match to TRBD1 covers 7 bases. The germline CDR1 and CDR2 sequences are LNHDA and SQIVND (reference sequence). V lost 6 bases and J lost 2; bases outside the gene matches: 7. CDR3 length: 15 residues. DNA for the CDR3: TGTGCCAGTAGCCCGGCGGGACAGACTGGAAACACCATATATTTT. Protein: CASSPAGQTGNTIYF.

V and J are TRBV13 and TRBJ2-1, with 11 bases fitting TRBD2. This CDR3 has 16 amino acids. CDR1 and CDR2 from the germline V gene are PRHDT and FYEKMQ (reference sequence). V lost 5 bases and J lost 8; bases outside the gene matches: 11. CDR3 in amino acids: CASSPLAGGSPYEQFF. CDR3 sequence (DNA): TGTGCCAGCAGCCCCCTAGCGGGAGGTTCTCCCTATGAGCAGTTCTTC.

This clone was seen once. In DNA, the CDR3 is TGCGCCAGCAGTCAATCCCCAGGGGTCGGCTCACCCCTCCACTTT. It codes for CASSQSPGVGSPLHF. The gene calls are TRBV23-1 and TRBJ1-6; D perhaps matches TRBD1 (6 bases). TRBV23-1 is an ORF; its function is uncertain. Trimming shortened V by 0 bases and J by 10 bases, and 13 bases separated the two germline ends. CDR3 length: 15 amino acids.

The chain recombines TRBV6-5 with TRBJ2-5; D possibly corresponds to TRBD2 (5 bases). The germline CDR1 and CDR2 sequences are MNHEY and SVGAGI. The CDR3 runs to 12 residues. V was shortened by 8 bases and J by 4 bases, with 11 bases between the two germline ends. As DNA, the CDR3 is TGTGCCAGCGGGGAGAGGGTAGAGACCCAGTACTTC. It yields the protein CASGERVETQYF.

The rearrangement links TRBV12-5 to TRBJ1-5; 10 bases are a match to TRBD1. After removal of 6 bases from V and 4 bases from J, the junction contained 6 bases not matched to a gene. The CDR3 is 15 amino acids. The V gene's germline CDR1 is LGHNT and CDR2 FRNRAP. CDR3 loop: CASGRDRGRNQPQHF. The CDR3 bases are TGTGCTAGTGGCCGGGACAGGGGTCGTAATCAGCCCCAGCATTTT.